The TCR beta chain described here comes from a study of blood T cells in healthy people across ages. The ends were cut back, 8 bases at V and 10 bases at J, with 18 bases in the middle. The CDR3 consists of 13 residues. The V gene's germline CDR1 is SGHTA and CDR2 FQGNSA. Turning to this clonotype: Its antigen is not identified.

Whole-study results and caveats: PBMCs went unsorted, and a conclusive naive versus antigen-experienced comparison was therefore prevented. Naive T cell percentage and TCR beta diversity correlated strongly.

It was with a sample-barcoded 5' primer and a J-beta primer mix that a second PCR of roughly 7 to 12 cycles was run. Unique molecular identifiers of 12 random nucleotides labeled each cDNA. TCRdb reanalysed the 5' RACE reads using MiXCR and keeps one entry per CDR3 protein. In the table there are roughly 730,000 distinct CDR3 sequences, roughly 56% of which are singletons. V is TRBV7-2 and J is TRBJ2-1; maybe TRBD2 (6 bases). The sequencing sample was made of blood. This clonotype was obtained from a man aged 35-49 years in good health. The CDR3: CASLTPAGREQFF. The CDR3 region has the DNA TGTGCCAGCCTTACCCCGGCGGGGCGGGAGCAGTTCTTC.